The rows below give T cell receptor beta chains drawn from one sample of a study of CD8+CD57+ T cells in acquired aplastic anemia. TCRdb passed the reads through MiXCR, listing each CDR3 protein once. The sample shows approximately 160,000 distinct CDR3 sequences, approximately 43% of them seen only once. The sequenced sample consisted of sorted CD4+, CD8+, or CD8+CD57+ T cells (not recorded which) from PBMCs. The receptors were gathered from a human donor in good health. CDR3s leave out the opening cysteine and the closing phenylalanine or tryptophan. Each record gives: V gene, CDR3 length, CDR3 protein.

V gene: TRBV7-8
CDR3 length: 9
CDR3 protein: ASSLFTEAF

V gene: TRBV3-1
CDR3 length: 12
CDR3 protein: ASKGGRAADTQY

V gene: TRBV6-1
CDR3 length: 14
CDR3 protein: ASRRTGVGSNQPQH

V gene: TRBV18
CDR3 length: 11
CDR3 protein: ASSLSAQETQY

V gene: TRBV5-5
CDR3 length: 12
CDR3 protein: ASSYPLSGNTIY

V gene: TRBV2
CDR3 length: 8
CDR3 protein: ASSDPEAF

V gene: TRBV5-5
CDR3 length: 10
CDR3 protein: ASSPTGTVDT

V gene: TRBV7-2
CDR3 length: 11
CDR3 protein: ASSALEQETQY

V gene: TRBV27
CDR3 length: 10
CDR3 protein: ASSWVGDEQF

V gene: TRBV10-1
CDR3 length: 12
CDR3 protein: ASSEATGLVEQY

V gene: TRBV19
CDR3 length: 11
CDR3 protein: ASSSQINTEAF

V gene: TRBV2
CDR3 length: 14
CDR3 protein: ARGPTSDGMQETQY

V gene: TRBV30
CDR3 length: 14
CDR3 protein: AWSSKASGSSYEQY

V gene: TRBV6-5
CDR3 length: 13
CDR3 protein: ASSYVPGANYGYT

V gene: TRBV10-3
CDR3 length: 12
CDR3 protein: AIGGTGADGTQY

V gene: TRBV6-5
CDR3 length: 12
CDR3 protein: ASSYFRDRDTQY

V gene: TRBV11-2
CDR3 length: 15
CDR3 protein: ASSLVSGSGADNEQF

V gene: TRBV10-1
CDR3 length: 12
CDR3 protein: ASSPGTPGGEQY

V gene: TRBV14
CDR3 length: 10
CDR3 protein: ASSQGWTGVF

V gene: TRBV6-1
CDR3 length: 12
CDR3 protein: ASRRGGGTDTQY

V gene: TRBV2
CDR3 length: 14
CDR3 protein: ASGPGVSGGAYEQY

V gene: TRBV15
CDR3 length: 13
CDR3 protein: ATSSSWMVGGELF

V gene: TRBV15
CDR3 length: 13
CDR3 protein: ATSNPGPVRSEQF

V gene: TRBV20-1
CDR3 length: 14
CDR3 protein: SASRPRGGKVNEQF

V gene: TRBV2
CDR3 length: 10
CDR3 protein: ASSDTSEKLF

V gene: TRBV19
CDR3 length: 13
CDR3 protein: ASSFAHTQGYEQY

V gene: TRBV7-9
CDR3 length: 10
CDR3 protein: ASGGGREKLF

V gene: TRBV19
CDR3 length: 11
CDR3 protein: ASSSQGSYGYT

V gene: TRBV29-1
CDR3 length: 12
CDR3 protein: SAQHEGGTGELF

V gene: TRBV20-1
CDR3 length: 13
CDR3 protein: SAESQSGAYNEQF

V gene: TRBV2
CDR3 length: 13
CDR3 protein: ASSEAGDGFTEAF

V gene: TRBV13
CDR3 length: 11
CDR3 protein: ASSSDLEETQY

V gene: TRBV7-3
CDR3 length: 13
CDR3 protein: ASSPWASGQETQY

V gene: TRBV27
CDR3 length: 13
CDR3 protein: ASMSVAGSSYEQY

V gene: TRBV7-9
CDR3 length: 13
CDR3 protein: ASSLGSQGNTEAF

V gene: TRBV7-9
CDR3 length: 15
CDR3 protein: ASSLATASYSGNTIY

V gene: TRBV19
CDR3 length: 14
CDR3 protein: ASSPPGVSGANVLT

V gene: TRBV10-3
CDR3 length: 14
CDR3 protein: AISDSNTSGRGEQY

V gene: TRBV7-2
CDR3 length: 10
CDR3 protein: ASSLMAGEQY

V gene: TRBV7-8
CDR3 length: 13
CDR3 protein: ASSPRGGRAGELF

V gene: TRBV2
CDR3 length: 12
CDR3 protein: ACRNRGLYEKLF

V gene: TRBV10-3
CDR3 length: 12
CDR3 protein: AISEGQDTDTQY

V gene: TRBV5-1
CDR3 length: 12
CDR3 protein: ASSLDPSSGELF

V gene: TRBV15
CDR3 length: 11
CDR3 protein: ATSREGYSPLH

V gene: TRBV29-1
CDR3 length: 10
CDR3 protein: SGRTVNAEAF

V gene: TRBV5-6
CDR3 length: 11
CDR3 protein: ASSPRGQYEQY

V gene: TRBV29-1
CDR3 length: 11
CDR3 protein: SVESDRERGYT

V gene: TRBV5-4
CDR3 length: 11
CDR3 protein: ASSGANYNEQF

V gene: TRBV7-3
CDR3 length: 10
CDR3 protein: ASRDGTYEQY

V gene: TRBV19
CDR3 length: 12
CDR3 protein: ASQRGSYNSPLH

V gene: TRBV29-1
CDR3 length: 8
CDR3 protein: SVASEAQY

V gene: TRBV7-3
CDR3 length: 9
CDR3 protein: ASSFYYGYT

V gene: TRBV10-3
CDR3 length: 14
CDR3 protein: ATSGGGQSSYNEQF

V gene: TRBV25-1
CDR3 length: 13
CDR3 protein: ASSPRGAMNTEAF

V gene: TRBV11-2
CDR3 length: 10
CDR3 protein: ASSLGGGTQY

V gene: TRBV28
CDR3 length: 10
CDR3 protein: ASSIGPNTIY

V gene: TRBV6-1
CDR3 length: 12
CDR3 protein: ASSVGGYGSPLH

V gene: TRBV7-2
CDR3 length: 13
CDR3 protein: ASSLWGASIETQY

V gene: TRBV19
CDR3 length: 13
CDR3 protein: ASSMARTVNTEAF